This TCR beta chain was observed in a study of cytomegalovirus exposure and HLA in healthy donors. Whole-study context: The 100 to 150 validation repertoires, a later analysis reported, used the same platform as the approximately 670 repertoires from the first cohort.

CDR3 length: 16 amino acids. Per germline, CDR1 MGHRA and CDR2 YSYEKL. V dropped 0 bases and J dropped 3 bases, with 14 bases sitting between them. Repertoires were generated with immunoSEQ multiplex PCR, while TCRdb's copy carries only in-frame clones and drops some. The sample yields approximately 200,000 clones, around 88% seen once. The chain joins TRBV4-1 to TRBJ1-1; D uncertain. The receptor comes from a woman aged 18-29 years in good health and CMV-seronegative. The sample was PBMCs. The CDR3 spells CASSQDAWSIDTEAFF. In DNA, the CDR3 is TGCGCCAGCAGCCAAGATGCTTGGAGTATAGACACTGAAGCTTTCTTT.